Listed below are T cell receptor beta chains from one sample, sequenced in a study of TIL therapy for anti-PD-1-resistant metastatic lung cancer. Profiling relied on immunoSEQ multiplex PCR, and the TCRdb table lists in-frame clones only, not all of them. The sample consists of tens of thousands of clones, about 70% of them appearing once. Sequencing used blood, obtained at baseline. The receptors originated from a person between 25 and 80 years old with non-small cell lung cancer. The conserved cysteine and the conserved F or W are not part of the CDR3 here. Each record gives: J gene, clone size, V gene, CDR3 protein. Clone size is given for some rows only: seen once, a few or many times, or a class if the clone is expanded.

>TRBJ2-7|few|TRBV11-3
ASTGYEQY
>TRBJ2-1|.|TRBV7-2
ASSPMGGVYEQF
>TRBJ2-2|.|TRBV6-1
ASTPGTSGGELF
>TRBJ2-2|.|TRBV7-6
ASSSRLSGVDTGELF
>TRBJ1-4|.|TRBV7-9
ASSPFRDGEKLF
>TRBJ2-1|.|TRBV7-3
ASSLTNEQF
>TRBJ2-1|.|TRBV28
ASRLTSGVTDNEQF
>TRBJ2-1|.|TRBV6-6
ASSGAGTRNEQF
>TRBJ2-5|.|TRBV5-6
ASRLGDETQY
>TRBJ1-2|.|TRBV7-2
ASSGDRGINYGYT
>TRBJ1-5|few|TRBV2
ASSEEETGNQPQH
>TRBJ2-1|.|TRBV18
ATHPALRGFEQF
>TRBJ2-1|.|TRBV27
ASSLSAGVYNEQF
>TRBJ2-5|.|TRBV5-6
ASSSLGRETQY
>TRBJ1-5|.|TRBV5-5
ASRFEMGQGTSNQPQH
>TRBJ2-2|few|TRBV9
ASSRTSGSRNTGELF
>TRBJ2-6|.|TRBV18
ASSPIRTGDSSANVLT
>TRBJ2-7|.|TRBV2
ASSAGLTRADQEQY
>TRBJ2-7|.|TRBV5-4
ASSFIDRGVYEQY
>TRBJ2-5|.|TRBV5-4
ASSFRYTGEY
>TRBJ1-4|.|TRBV9
ASSLSNRGGGEKLF
>TRBJ2-7|.|TRBV7-9
ASSLVLGTAYEQY
>TRBJ1-6|few|TRBV18
ASSPQTTNSPLH
>TRBJ2-2|.|TRBV7-8
ASSLVQGAGELF
>TRBJ2-7|.|TRBV28
ASTASGRGPYEQY
>TRBJ2-6|.|TRBV28
ASSYPRAGANVLT
>TRBJ2-5|.|TRBV5-3
ARSYRTGTDEETQY
>TRBJ2-3|.|TRBV4-1
ASSQSRGDTQY
>TRBJ2-1|.|TRBV28
ASMRANTYNEQF